This TCR beta chain emerged from a study of blood T cell repertoires in COVID-19. Across the whole study: Samples came from the United States, Italy and Spain, spanning acute and convalescent COVID-19. PBMCs, B-cell-depleted T cells, or T cells provided the cDNA or gDNA that made up the material.

Clones were sequenced by immunoSEQ multiplex PCR, and TCRdb holds only the in-frame ones, with some missing. The sample lists approximately 180,000 clones; 70% to 90% were seen once. This receptor was taken from a woman aged 80 or older with acute or convalescent COVID-19. The sample consisted of peripheral blood.

CDR3 in amino acids: CASGPLPGGRLAGAINTDTQYF. The CDR3 DNA reads as TGTGCCAGCGGACCCCTCCCAGGGGGACGACTAGCGGGAGCAATTAACACAGATACGCAGTATTTT. The chain carries TRBV9 and TRBJ2-3; TRBD2 agrees at 12 bases. The CDR3 totals 22 residues. Germline V gene lookup returns CDR1 SGDLS and CDR2 YYNGEE. Trimming at V came to 7 bases and at J to 2 bases, leaving 26 bases not matched to a gene.